This T cell receptor beta chain was retrieved from a study of beta chain features in type 1 diabetes. Looked up from germline, CDR1 is MNHEY and CDR2 is SVGAGI. Trimming pared 2 bases from V and 6 bases from J, leaving 16 bases between. CDR3 length: 15 amino acids. Expressed TCRB transcripts were sequenced, since all the RNA that had been isolated was reverse transcribed. Repertoires were generated with immunoSEQ multiplex PCR, while TCRdb's copy carries only in-frame clones and drops some. The data contain more than 140,000 clones, over 8% of them singletons. This clone was counted a few times. Material for sequencing was central memory CD4+ T cells from blood. This receptor was identified in a woman aged 35 to 49 in good health. The rearrangement uses TRBV6-5 and TRBJ1-2; no definite D call. Here the CDR3 DNA reads TGTGCCAGCAGTTACGATTTTGTGACACCGGATGGCTACACCTTC. It yields the protein CASSYDFVTPDGYTF.